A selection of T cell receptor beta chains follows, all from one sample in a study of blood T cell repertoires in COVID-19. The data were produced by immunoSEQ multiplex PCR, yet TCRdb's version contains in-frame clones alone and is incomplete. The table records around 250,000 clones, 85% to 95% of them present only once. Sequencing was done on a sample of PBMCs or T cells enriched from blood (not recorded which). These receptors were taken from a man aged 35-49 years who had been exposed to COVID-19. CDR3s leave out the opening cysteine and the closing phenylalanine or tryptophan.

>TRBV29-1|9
SVAPGLTPT
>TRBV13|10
ASSLGTNTIY
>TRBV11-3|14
ASSPRAGQGGSPLH
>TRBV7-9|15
ASSSTILGASTQPQH
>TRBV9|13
ASSVAPLSSYEQY
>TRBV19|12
ASSMWPSTGELF
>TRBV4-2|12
ASRRTSGNYEQY
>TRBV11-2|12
ASSIQGSSYEQY
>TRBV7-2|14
ASSRDQGFSHSPLH
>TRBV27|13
ASSTSGRGYNEQF
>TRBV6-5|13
ASSYSEGPSYEQY
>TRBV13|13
ASSRRAGDEYEQY
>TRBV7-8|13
ASSLERGGAYEQY
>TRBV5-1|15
ASSQTVSGGGYNEQF
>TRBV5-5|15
ASSPRYRGAGEDPQH
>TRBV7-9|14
ASRKTGAISQETQY
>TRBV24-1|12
ATEAPPNTGELF
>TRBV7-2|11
ASSPTGNYGYT
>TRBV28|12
ASSLVRPREKLF
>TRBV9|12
ASSGGQGNSPLH
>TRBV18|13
ASSPPGTVKDTQY
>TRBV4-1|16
ASSQEVSRTLRGTEAF
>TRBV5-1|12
ASSQGQGATEAF
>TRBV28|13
ASSWDPGQGGEQY
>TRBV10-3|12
AIAVQGEGYEQY
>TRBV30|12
AWSPRRGTYEQY
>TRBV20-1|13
SASLGTNSGNTIY
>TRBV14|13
ASSQESGRLDEQF
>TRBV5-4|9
ASRQAETQY
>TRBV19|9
ASGPAGGYT
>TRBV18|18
ASSPLITGLAGGRRETQY
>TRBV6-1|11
ASSVQTGYEQY
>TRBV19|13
ASRLAGSSYNEQF